This T cell receptor beta chain was obtained from a study of neurological immune-mediated disorders. The making of cDNA relied on 5'RACE with 10-nucleotide random UMIs. TCRdb itself ran the 5' RACE reads through MiXCR, one entry per CDR3 protein. The sample shows under 50,000 distinct CDR3 sequences, roughly 26% of them seen only once. This clonotype was seen many times. This CDR3 has 14 residues. In germline, CDR1 is SGHTA, CDR2 FQGNSA. Trimming pared 4 bases from V and 4 bases from J, leaving 10 bases between. This chain uses TRBV7-2 with TRBJ2-2, with unresolved D. This receptor was obtained from a woman in her 70s in good health. Sequenced: PBMCs. The CDR3 DNA reads TGTGCCAGCAGCTCCCCGGCGTTCACCGGGGAGCTGTTTTTT. This translates into CASSSPAFTGELFF.